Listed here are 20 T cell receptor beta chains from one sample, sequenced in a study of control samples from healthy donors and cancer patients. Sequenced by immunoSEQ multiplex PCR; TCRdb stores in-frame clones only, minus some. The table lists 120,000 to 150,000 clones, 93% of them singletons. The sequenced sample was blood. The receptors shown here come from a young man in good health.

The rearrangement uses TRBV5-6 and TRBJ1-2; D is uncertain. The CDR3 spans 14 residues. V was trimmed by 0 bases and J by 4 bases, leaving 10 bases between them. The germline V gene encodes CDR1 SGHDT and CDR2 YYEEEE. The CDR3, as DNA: TGTGCCAGCAGCTTGGGGCAGAGATCCTATGGCTACACCTTC. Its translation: CASSLGQRSYGYTF.

The CDR3 protein is CASSYTQGAYNSPLHF. CDR3 DNA: TGTGCCAGCAGTTACACACAGGGGGCCTATAATTCACCCCTCCACTTT. V usage is TRBV6-5 and J usage is TRBJ1-6, with TRBD1 identical over 8 bases. Germline values: CDR1 MNHEY, CDR2 SVGAGI. The CDR3 length is 16 residues. V gave up 2 bases and J gave up 2 bases; unmatched junction bases: 2.

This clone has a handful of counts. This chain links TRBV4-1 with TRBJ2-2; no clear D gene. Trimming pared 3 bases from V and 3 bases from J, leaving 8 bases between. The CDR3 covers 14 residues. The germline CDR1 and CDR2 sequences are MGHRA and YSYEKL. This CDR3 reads CASSQRMYTGELFF. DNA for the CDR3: TGCGCCAGCAGCCAGAGGATGTACACCGGGGAGCTGTTTTTT.

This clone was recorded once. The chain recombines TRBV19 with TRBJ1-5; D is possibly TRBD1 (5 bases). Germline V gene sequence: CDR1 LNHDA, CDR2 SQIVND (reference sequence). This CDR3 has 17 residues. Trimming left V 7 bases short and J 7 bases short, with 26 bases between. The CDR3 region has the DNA TGTGCCAGTACTGCTGCCGATGGGGCCGGAATTACCCAGCCCCAGCATTTT. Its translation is CASTAADGAGITQPQHF.

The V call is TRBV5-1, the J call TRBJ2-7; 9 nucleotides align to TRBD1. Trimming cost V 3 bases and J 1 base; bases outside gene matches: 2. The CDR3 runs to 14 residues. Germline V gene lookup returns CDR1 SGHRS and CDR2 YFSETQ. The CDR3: CASSWTGASYEQYF. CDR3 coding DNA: TGCGCCAGCAGCTGGACAGGGGCGTCCTACGAGCAGTACTTC.

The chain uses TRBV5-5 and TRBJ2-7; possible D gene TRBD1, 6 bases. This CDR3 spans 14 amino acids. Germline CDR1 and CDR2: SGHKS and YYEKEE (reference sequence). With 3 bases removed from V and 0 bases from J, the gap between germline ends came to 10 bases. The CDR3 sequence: CASSSGAPSYEQYF. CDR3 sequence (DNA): TGTGCCAGCAGCTCAGGGGCCCCCTCCTACGAGCAGTACTTC.

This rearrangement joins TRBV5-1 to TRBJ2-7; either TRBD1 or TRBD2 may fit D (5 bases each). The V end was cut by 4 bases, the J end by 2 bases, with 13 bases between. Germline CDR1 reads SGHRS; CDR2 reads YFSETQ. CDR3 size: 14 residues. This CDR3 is CASSPRDGAYEQYF. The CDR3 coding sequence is TGCGCCAGCAGCCCCCGGGACGGGGCCTACGAGCAGTACTTC.

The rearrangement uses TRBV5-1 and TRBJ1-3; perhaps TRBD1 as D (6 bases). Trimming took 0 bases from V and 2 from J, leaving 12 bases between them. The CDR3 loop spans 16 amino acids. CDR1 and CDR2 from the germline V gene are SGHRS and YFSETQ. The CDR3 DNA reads TGCGCCAGCAGCTTGGGCGGGACAACAGCTGGAAACACCATATATTTT. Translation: CASSLGGTTAGNTIYF. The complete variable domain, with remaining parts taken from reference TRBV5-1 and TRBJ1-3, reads KAGVTQTPRYLIKTRGQQVTLSCSPISGHRSVSWYQQTPGQGLQFLFEYFSETQRNKGNFPGRFSGRQFSNSRSEMNVSTLELGDSALYLCASSLGGTTAGNTIYFGEGSWLTVV.

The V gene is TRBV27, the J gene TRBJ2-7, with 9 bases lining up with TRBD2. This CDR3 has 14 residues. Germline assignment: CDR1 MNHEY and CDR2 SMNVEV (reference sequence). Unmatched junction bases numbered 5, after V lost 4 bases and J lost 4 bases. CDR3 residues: CASSWASGNYEQYF. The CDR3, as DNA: TGTGCCAGCAGTTGGGCTAGCGGGAATTACGAGCAGTACTTC.

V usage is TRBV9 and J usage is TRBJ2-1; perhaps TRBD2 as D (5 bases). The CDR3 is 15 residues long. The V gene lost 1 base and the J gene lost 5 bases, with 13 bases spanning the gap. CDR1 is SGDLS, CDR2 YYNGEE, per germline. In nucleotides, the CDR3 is TGTGCCAGCAGCGTATACTCTAGCAAGCACAATGAGCAGTTCTTC. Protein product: CASSVYSSKHNEQFF.

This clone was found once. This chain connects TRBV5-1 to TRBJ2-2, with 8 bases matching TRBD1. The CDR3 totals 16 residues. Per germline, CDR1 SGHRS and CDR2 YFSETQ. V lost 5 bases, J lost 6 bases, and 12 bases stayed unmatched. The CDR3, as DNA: TGCGCCAGCAGTTCGGCCGGGACAGGAAGCGCCGGGGAGCTGTTTTTT. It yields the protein CASSSAGTGSAGELFF. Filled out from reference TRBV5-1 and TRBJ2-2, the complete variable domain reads KAGVTQTPRYLIKTRGQQVTLSCSPISGHRSVSWYQQTPGQGLQFLFEYFSETQRNKGNFPGRFSGRQFSNSRSEMNVSTLELGDSALYLCASSSAGTGSAGELFFGEGSRLTVL.

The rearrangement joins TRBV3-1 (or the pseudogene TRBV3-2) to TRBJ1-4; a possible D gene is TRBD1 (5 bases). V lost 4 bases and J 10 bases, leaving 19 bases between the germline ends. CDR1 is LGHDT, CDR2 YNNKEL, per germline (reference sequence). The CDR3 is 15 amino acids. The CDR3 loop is CASSPPSGGIGKLFF. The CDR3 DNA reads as TGTGCCAGCAGCCCGCCCTCGGGGGGGATTGGAAAACTGTTTTTT.

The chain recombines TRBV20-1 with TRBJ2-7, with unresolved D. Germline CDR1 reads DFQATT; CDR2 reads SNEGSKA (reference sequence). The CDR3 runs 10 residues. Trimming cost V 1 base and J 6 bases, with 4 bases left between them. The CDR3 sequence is CSARGLEQYF. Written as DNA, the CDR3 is TGCAGTGCTAGAGGTCTCGAGCAGTACTTC.

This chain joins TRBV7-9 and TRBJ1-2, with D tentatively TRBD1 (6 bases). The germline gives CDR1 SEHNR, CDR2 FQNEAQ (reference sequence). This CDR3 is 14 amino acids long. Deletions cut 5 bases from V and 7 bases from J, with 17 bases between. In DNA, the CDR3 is TGTGCCAGCAGCGCCACAGGGATCCAACGTGGCTACACCTTC. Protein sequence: CASSATGIQRGYTF.

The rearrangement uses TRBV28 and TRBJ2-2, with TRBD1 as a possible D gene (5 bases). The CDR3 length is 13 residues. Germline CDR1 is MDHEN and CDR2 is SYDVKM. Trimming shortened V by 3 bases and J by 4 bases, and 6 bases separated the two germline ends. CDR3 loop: CASSFQGTGELFF. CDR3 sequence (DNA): TGTGCCAGCAGTTTCCAGGGCACCGGGGAGCTGTTTTTT.

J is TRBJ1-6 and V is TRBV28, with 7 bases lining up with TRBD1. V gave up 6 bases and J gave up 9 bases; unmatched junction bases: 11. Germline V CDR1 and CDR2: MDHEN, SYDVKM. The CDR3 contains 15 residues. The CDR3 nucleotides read TGTGCCAGCAGCACCGGACAGGCGAGAAGTTCACCCCTCCACTTT. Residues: CASSTGQARSSPLHF.

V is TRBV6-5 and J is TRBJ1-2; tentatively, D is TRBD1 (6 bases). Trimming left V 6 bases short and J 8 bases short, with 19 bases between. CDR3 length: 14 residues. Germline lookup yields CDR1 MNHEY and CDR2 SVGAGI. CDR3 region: CASRGASGEPGYTF. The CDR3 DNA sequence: TGTGCCAGCAGGGGGGCGTCAGGGGAGCCGGGCTACACCTTC.

CDR3 residues: CAISETALGPDTQYF. In nucleotides, the CDR3 is TGTGCCATCAGTGAAACAGCCCTCGGCCCAGATACGCAGTATTTT. The rearrangement uses TRBV10-3 and TRBJ2-3; D not certain. Trimming left V 3 bases short and J 4 bases short, with 14 bases between. The CDR3 runs 15 residues. Germline V gene sequence: CDR1 ENHRY, CDR2 SYGVKD.

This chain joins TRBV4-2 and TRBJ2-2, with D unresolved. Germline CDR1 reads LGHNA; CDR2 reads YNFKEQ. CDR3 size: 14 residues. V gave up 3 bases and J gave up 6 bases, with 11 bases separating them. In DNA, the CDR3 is TGTGCCAGCAGCCAGAACGCGTTTGCCGGGGAGCTGTTTTTT. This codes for CASSQNAFAGELFF.

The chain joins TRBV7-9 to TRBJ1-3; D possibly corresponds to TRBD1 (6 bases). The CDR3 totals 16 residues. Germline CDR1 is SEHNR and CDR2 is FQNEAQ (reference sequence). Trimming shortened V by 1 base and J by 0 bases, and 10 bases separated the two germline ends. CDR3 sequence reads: CASSLGDRISGNTIYF. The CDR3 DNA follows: TGTGCCAGCAGCTTAGGTGACAGGATCTCTGGAAACACCATATATTTT.